Given below is one T cell receptor (beta chain) in context. Its specificity is not known. This entry is derived from a study of cytomegalovirus exposure and HLA in healthy donors. Study-wide findings and caveats: TCR beta V- and J-gene trimming, according to a later analysis, was linked to a missense DCLRE1C variant. Both high specificity and high sensitivity reportedly marked the classifier's diagnosis of cytomegalovirus status. Most subjects had HLA-A and HLA-B alleles reportedly predicted accurately by TCR beta sequences. Fewer N-insertions than the roughly 670-donor mean were reportedly shown by an Asian-associated ancestry cluster in a later analysis.

Use of 60 Vbeta and 13 Jbeta primers characterized the PCR. Sequencing used immunoSEQ multiplex PCR; TCRdb keeps in-frame clones, though not all of them. Of 150,000 to 200,000 clones listed, almost 80% are singletons. V dropped 7 bases and J dropped 3; count of bases not matched to a gene: 8. Germline V gives CDR1 MGHRA, CDR2 YSYEKL. CDR3 length equals 15 residues. The TCR was taken from a man between 45 and 60 years old in good health and CMV-seropositive. The chain carries TRBV4-1 and TRBJ2-1; 8 positions match TRBD2. The sample was PBMCs. The CDR3 sequence: CASTYSGVGYNEQFF. In nucleotides, the CDR3 is TGCGCCAGCACCTATAGCGGGGTCGGCTACAATGAGCAGTTCTTC.